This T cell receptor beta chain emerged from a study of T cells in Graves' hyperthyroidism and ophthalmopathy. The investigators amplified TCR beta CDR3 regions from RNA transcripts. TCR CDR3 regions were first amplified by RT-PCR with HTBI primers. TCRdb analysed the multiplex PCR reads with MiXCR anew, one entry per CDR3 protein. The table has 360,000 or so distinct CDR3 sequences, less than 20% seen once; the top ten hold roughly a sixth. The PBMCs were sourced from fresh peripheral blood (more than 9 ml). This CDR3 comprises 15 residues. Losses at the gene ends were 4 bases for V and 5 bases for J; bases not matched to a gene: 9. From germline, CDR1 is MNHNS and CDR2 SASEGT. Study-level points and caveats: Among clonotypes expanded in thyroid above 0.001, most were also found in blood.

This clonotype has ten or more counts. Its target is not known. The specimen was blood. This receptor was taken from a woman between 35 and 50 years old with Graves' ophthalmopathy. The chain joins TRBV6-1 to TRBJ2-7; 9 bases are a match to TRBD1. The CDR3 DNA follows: TGTGCCAGCAGTGTCAAGACTGACAGGGGGGACGAGCAGTACTTC. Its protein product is CASSVKTDRGDEQYF.